A few counts support the clone carrying this T cell receptor beta chain. A roughly 10 ml volume of fresh peripheral blood provided the PBMCs. The germline V gene encodes CDR1 MNHEY and CDR2 SMNVEV (reference sequence). This CDR3 is 15 amino acids long. V lost 6 bases, J lost 2 bases, and 16 bases lay in between. RNA transcripts were the template for amplifying TCR beta CDR3 regions. HTBI primers were used for first-round RT-PCR of the TCR CDR3. Each CDR3 protein gets one entry after TCRdb re-called the multiplex PCR reads with MiXCR. The sample has around 480,000 distinct CDR3 sequences, under 15% seen once. This sample is drawn from a study of T cells in Graves' hyperthyroidism and ophthalmopathy.

This TCR derives from a woman aged 18-29 years with Graves' hyperthyroidism. The sample comprised blood. The chain recombines TRBV27 with TRBJ1-2, with D unclear. CDR3: CASSRTEAKNYGYTF. As DNA, the CDR3 is TGTGCCAGCAGCCGTACAGAGGCAAAAAACTATGGCTACACCTTC.